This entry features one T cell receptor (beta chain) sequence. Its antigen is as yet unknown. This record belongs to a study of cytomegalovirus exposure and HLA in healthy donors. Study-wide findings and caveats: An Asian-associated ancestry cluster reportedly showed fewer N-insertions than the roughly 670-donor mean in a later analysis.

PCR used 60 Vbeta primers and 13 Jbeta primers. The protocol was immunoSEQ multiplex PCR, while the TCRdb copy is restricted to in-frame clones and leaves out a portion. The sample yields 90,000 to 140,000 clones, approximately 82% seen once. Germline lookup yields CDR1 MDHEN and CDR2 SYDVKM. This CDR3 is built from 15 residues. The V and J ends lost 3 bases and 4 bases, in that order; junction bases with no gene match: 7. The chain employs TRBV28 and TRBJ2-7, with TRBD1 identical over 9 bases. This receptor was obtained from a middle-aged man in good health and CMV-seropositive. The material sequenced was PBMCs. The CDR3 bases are TGTGCCAGCAGTTTGTCGGGACAGGGCAGGTACGAGCAGTACTTC. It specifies CASSLSGQGRYEQYF.